The T cell receptor beta chain under discussion was sequenced for a study of OX40 agonist ivuxolimab in advanced cancers. About the research overall: Hepatocellular carcinoma, melanoma, renal cell or head and neck cancer was diagnosed in the dose-escalation patients. Previous treatment with anti-PD-1, anti-PD-L1 or anti-CTLA-4 therapy was allowed; 40% had received some.

This CDR3 is built from 13 residues. V shed 3 bases and J 8 bases; nucleotides not matched to a gene: 4. Germline lookup yields CDR1 SGHNT and CDR2 YYREEE (reference sequence). General study points: Specificity for antigen went undetermined in the expanded peripheral T cells. Normalized expansion of T-cell clones was also low for some nonresponders.

Produced via immunoSEQ multiplex PCR; TCRdb's table is partial and in-frame only. The sample includes tens of thousands of clones, over 70% of them seen just once. About this clone itself: Its antigen is not known.

The TCR comes from an adult with an advanced solid tumor such as melanoma, head and neck, liver or kidney cancer. The V and J genes are TRBV5-4 and TRBJ1-3; 8 positions match TRBD1. Here the sequenced sample was CD4+ or CD8+ T cells sorted from blood, taken in a trial of the OX40 agonist ivuxolimab. The CDR3 loop is CASSSQGADTIYF. CDR3 nucleotides: TGTGCCAGCAGCTCGCAGGGGGCAGACACCATATATTTT.